This T cell receptor (beta chain) was obtained from a study of shared clonotypes between healthy human individuals (TCRdb year 2020). Study-wide context: Three men and two women, aged 18 to 49 years, made up the cohort. For each donor, CD4 naive and CD4 memory were each run on three plates, CD8 naive on two plates, and CD8 memory on one plate. The study deeply sequenced blood TCR repertoires of about 5 healthy adults to estimate repertoire size and the extent of clonotype sharing between individuals. To increase sequencing depth and limit assay-specific biases, TCR repertoire library preparation and sequencing were carried out by different laboratories using diverse techniques. Leukapheresis yielded between about 0.85 and 10 billion PBMCs per donor. What the authors observed across the whole study: Because the study included only a small number of donors, the genetic and exposure-history diversity represented was limited. Only blood was sampled, and tissue TCR repertoires likely differ from those in blood. Clonotypes shared by all four sorted-subset donors showed higher generation probabilities than non-shared clonotypes. Rarefaction of sorted-subset datasets indicated incomplete sequencing despite the large sequencing depth. Pairwise subsampling led to the expectation that sequencing depth would affect the degree of clonotype sharing among donors. Naive subsets generally had larger estimated clonotype richness than memory subsets did. About 5% of naive CD4, 3.5% of naive CD8, approximately 2% of memory CD4, and more than 0.35% of memory CD8 clonotypes were shared across a few donors.

Using the deep immunoSEQ assay, multiplex PCR amplified TCR CDR3 regions from genomic DNA. Genomic DNA extracted from each cell subset was distributed evenly over all wells of several immunoSEQ 96-well plates, and each plate served as one replicate. For sorted subsets, about 200 ng genomic DNA, equal to about 30,000 T cell genomes, was loaded into each replicate PCR. Purified libraries were measured with a Qubit 3.0 fluorometer, size-checked on a Bioanalyzer 2100, and measured again with the KAPA Library Quantification kit. Every immunoSEQ 96-well plate was sequenced on a dedicated single-read 150-cycle Illumina NextSeq 550 flow cell. The published analysis was carried out like this. Because only junctional sequences without quality scores were contained in the immunoSEQ output, filtering matching that applied to full-length reads could not be performed. To assign V/J genes and CDR3, sequences were annotated using PyIR, a Python wrapper for IgBLAST v1.9, with IMGT germline references. Reads were filtered out if the reads had weak V/J assignments (E-value above 1e-6), no CDR3, stop codons, out-of-frame junctions, or ambiguous translated residues. A V3J clonotype was defined by an identical inferred V gene, J gene, and CDR3 amino acid sequence. The percentage overlap between two repertoires was calculated by dividing the number of shared unique clonotypes by the size of the smaller repertoire. RTK rarefaction, the Chao1 estimator, and Recon v2.1 estimates of unobserved clonotypes were used to assess repertoire richness. For all TCRbeta clonotypes obtained by the gDNA method from four donors, generation probabilities were computed with OLGA. TCRdb took over this immuneACCESS table, retaining in-frame rearrangements with V and J assigned. Such tables are incomplete; in checked studies, under half of the missing clones stem from an unresolved V gene, and the remainder is unexplained. D and trimming were read from the DNA, whereas the V and J calls and clone size are those reported in that table. Within this sample are about 2 million clones, with about 95% of them counted one time only. Of the sample, more than 0.95% is held by the ten largest clones.

With regard to this clone: No antigen is known for it. Per-base qualities were not stored, and no clone one base away is much larger.

Trimming costs V 0 bases and J 1 base, and their ends lie 10 bases apart. CDR1 is given as SGHNT and CDR2 as YENEEA, both from the germline V gene. From its cysteine to its phenylalanine, the CDR3 spans 16 amino acids. CDR3 DNA only is kept here, 48 bases in frame from base 1. CD8 naive samples were obtained by positive selection for CCR7 among CD45RO-negative cells, yielding a CD45RA+CCR7+ population from which TemRA cells were excluded. Donors were healthy HIV-negative adults with no recently reported acute infections or vaccinations. All donors were Caucasian adults living in Nashville, Tennessee, USA. After blood collection by leukapheresis, PBMCs were isolated using Ficoll-Histopaque density gradient centrifugation and then cryopreserved in the vapor phase of liquid nitrogen. Analytical flow cytometry was used to check the purity and quantity of every magnetically sorted T cell population. Each sorted fraction had its genomic DNA isolated and then quantified by UV absorbance on a Nanodrop 2000c.

Sequences were obtained from naive CD8+ T cells sorted from blood. The sample's cell subset or site label is to be understood as: CD45RA+CCR7+. The source is a man aged 18-30 years in good health. Rearrangement joined TRBV11-3 to TRBJ2-1; the D gene is possibly TRBD1, with 5 bases matching. The CDR3 loop reads CASSLDPRASYNEQFF. The bases read TGTGCCAGCAGCTTAGATCCCAGGGCGTCCTACAATGAGCAGTTCTTC.